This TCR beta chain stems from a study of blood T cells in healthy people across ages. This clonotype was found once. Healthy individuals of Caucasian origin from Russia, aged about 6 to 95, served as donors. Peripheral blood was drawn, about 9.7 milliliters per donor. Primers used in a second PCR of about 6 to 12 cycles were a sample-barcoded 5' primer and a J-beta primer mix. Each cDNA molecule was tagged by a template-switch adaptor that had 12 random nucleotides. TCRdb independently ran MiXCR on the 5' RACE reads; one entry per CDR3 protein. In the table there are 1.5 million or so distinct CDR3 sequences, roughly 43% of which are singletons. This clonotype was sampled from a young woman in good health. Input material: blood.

CDR3 DNA: TGCAGTGTTAGTCCACCTCAGGGGGCGAACACTGAAGCTTTCTTT. This translates into CSVSPPQGANTEAFF. The chain uses TRBV20-1 and TRBJ1-1; TRBD1 matches at 8 bases. The germline gives CDR1 DFQATT, CDR2 SNEGSKA (reference sequence). The trim removed 7 bases at V and 1 base at J, leaving 11 bases unmatched. The CDR3 is 15 amino acids.